Shown below are 32 T cell receptor beta chains from a single sample sequenced in a study of blood T cell repertoires in COVID-19. Sequenced by immunoSEQ multiplex PCR; TCRdb stores in-frame clones only, minus some. The table shows more than 200,000 clones, with 70% to 85% occurring only once. The sequencing sample was made of peripheral blood. Source of these receptors: a woman older than 75 with active or convalescent COVID-19.

The CDR3 protein is CARGGRLIINNEQFF. CDR3 in DNA: TGTGCCAGAGGGGGTCGCTTAATTATAAACAATGAGCAGTTCTTC. J is TRBJ2-1 and V is TRBV2; maybe TRBD1 (6 bases). CDR1 and CDR2 (germline): SNHLY, FYNNEI. The CDR3 has 15 residues. Trimming cost V 9 bases and J 5 bases, with 20 bases left between them.

The chain has TRBV5-6 and TRBJ1-5, with TRBD1 matching 7 bases. CDR1 and CDR2 from the germline V gene are SGHDT and YYEEEE. With 0 bases clipped from V and 0 bases from J, the junction kept 3 bases outside the gene matches. The CDR3 length is 16 residues. CDR3 region: CASSLVGQHSNQPQHF. The DNA of the CDR3 is TGTGCCAGCAGCTTGGTGGGACAGCATAGCAATCAGCCCCAGCATTTT.

This chain uses TRBV12-5 with TRBJ1-2, with 8 positions matching TRBD1. The CDR3 sequence is 15 residues long. V was pared by 2 bases and J by 0 bases, with 2 bases of the junction left unmatched. Germline V gene lookup returns CDR1 LGHNT and CDR2 FRNRAP. This chain's CDR3 is CASGLWDRTNYGYTF. In DNA, the CDR3 is TGTGCTAGTGGTTTGTGGGACAGGACTAACTATGGCTACACCTTC.

This clone was detected only a few times. The J gene is TRBJ2-2, the V gene TRBV5-1; 8 bases are a match to TRBD2. Germline V gene sequence: CDR1 SGHRS, CDR2 YFSETQ. Trimming took 3 bases from V and 3 from J; bases not matched to a gene: 4. The CDR3 length is 15 residues. This chain's CDR3 is CASSSGLGDTGELFF. For the CDR3, the DNA is TGCGCCAGCAGCTCGGGACTAGGAGACACCGGGGAGCTGTTTTTT.

CDR3 nucleotide sequence: TGTGCCAGCAGTGACCAGGGGCCCAACACTGAAGCTTTCTTT. Translated: CASSDQGPNTEAFF. The J gene is TRBJ1-1, the V gene TRBV6-4; TRBD1 is a possible D gene (6 bases). The ends were cut back, 2 bases at V and 2 bases at J, with 9 bases in the middle. This CDR3 region has 14 residues. The V gene's germline CDR1 is MRHNA and CDR2 SNTAGT.

On this clone itself: This specimen includes other DNA sequences encoding the same CDR3. The chain couples TRBV5-1 to TRBJ2-7; tentatively, D is TRBD1 (6 bases). V gave up 0 bases and J gave up 0 bases, with 7 bases separating them. CDR3 length equals 14 residues. Per germline, CDR1 SGHRS and CDR2 YFSETQ. The CDR3 DNA follows: TGCGCCAGCAGCTTGGTAGGGGGCTCCTACGAGCAGTACTTC. Translation: CASSLVGGSYEQYF.

CDR3 sequence reads: CASSWGQGPSYEQYF. The CDR3, as DNA: TGTGCCAGCAGCTGGGGACAGGGCCCCTCCTACGAGCAGTACTTC. The chain carries TRBV7-6 and TRBJ2-7; 9 bases align to TRBD1. The germline V gene encodes CDR1 SGHVS and CDR2 FNYEAQ. The CDR3 runs to 15 residues. V lost 4 bases, J lost 0 bases, and 4 bases stayed unmatched. Full variable domain (rest looked up from reference TRBV7-6 and TRBJ2-7): GAGVSQSPRYKVTKRGQDVALRCDPISGHVSLYWYRQALGQGPEFLTYFNYEAQQDKSGLPNDRFSAERPEGSISTLTIQRTEQRDSAMYRCASSWGQGPSYEQYFGPGTRLTVT.

The V call is TRBV11-3, the J call TRBJ2-5, with TRBD1 as a possible D gene (5 bases). The CDR3 has 13 residues. Germline V lookup: CDR1 SGHNT, CDR2 YENEEA. Deletions cut 3 bases from V and 3 bases from J, with 8 bases between. This CDR3 is CASSFVGEETQYF. DNA of the CDR3: TGTGCCAGCAGCTTTGTAGGGGAAGAGACCCAGTACTTC.

The chain couples TRBV2 to TRBJ1-1, with 10 bases aligning to TRBD1. V lost 6 bases, J lost 8 bases, and 6 bases stayed unmatched. Germline assignment: CDR1 SNHLY and CDR2 FYNNEI. The CDR3 has 13 amino acids. CDR3 nucleotides: TGTGCCAGCAGCCAAGACAGGGGGCGGGAAGCTTTCTTT. The encoded protein is CASSQDRGREAFF.

The chain recombines TRBV5-1 with TRBJ2-7; D unclear. The germline V and J ends were trimmed by 0 bases and 1 base, with 11 bases remaining between them. This CDR3 contains 15 residues. Germline V gene data show CDR1 as SGHRS and CDR2 as YFSETQ. DNA for the CDR3: TGCGCCAGCAGCTTGGACCCTGGTCTATCCTACGAGCAGTACTTC. Residues: CASSLDPGLSYEQYF.

A few counts support this clone. The chain links TRBV3-1 (or the pseudogene TRBV3-2) to TRBJ2-1, with 12 bases that match TRBD2. With V trimmed by 3 bases and J by 5 bases, 8 bases remained unmatched. Germline-derived CDR1 and CDR2 are LGHDT and YNNKEL (reference sequence). CDR3 length: 17 residues. The CDR3 protein is CASSHQGTSGPNNEQFF. As DNA, the CDR3 is TGTGCCAGCAGCCACCAAGGGACTAGCGGGCCAAACAATGAGCAGTTCTTC.

As to this clone: Other DNA sequences from this sample encode an identical CDR3 as well. The CDR3 sequence is CASSLSGSSYNEQFF. The CDR3 DNA sequence: TGCGCCAGCAGCTTGTCGGGGAGCTCCTACAATGAGCAGTTCTTC. V gene TRBV5-1 combines with J gene TRBJ2-1; a weak D match, TRBD2 (5 bases). This CDR3 has 15 residues. The V and J ends lost 1 base and 0 bases respectively, with 8 bases between them. Germline lookup yields CDR1 SGHRS and CDR2 YFSETQ.

The chain recombines TRBV20-1 with TRBJ2-1; TRBD2 matches at 11 bases. The V gene end was trimmed by 3 bases and the J gene end by 7 bases; junction bases not matched to a gene: 5. CDR1 is DFQATT, CDR2 SNEGSKA, per germline (reference sequence). The CDR3 is 14 residues long. The CDR3 DNA is TGCAGTGCTAGTCCGGGACTAGCGGATAATGAGCAGTTCTTC. Protein product: CSASPGLADNEQFF.

In regard to this clone: The same CDR3 also results from other DNA sequences found in this sample. This chain links TRBV28 with TRBJ1-4; TRBD1 might be the D (6 bases). CDR1 and CDR2 (germline): MDHEN, SYDVKM. The CDR3 covers 15 residues. V was trimmed by 4 bases and J by 4 bases, leaving 13 bases between them. CDR3 nucleotide sequence: TGTGCCAGCAGTTCTCAGGGGAGAGATAATGAAAAACTGTTTTTT. This codes for CASSSQGRDNEKLFF.

The CDR3 here is CASSPLTGELFF. The CDR3 bases are TGTGCCAGCAGTCCCCTCACCGGGGAGCTGTTTTTT. The gene calls are TRBV28 and TRBJ2-2; D gene uncertain. The V and J ends lost 5 bases and 4 bases respectively, with 5 bases between them. CDR3 length: 12 residues. The germline CDR1 and CDR2 sequences are MDHEN and SYDVKM.

The chain combines TRBV5-1 with TRBJ2-2, with TRBD1 as a possible D gene (5 bases). Trimming shortened V by 7 bases and J by 6 bases, and 13 bases separated the two germline ends. Germline V gene sequence: CDR1 SGHRS, CDR2 YFSETQ. This CDR3 is built from 13 residues. This chain's CDR3 is CASGVYRPGELFF. In DNA form, the CDR3 reads TGCGCCAGCGGGGTCTACAGGCCCGGGGAGCTGTTTTTT.

This chain connects TRBV2 to TRBJ1-2; D is possibly TRBD1 (6 bases). CDR3 length: 13 residues. V lost 6 bases and J lost 8, with 16 bases in between. The V gene's germline CDR1 is SNHLY and CDR2 FYNNEI. CDR3 region: CASSLRTDRGYTF. The CDR3 nucleotides read TGTGCCAGCAGCCTAAGGACAGATCGAGGCTACACCTTC. Variable domain in full (rest from reference TRBV2 and TRBJ1-2): EPEVTQTPSHQVTQMGQEVILRCVPISNHLYFYWYRQILGQKVEFLVSFYNNEISEKSEIFDDQFSVERPDGSNFTLKIRSTKLEDSAMYFCASSLRTDRGYTFGSGTRLTVV.

This clone was detected only once. The chain employs TRBV10-3 and TRBJ1-3; D is unresolved. From germline, CDR1 is ENHRY and CDR2 SYGVKD. Trimming removed 10 bases at V and 10 bases at J, with 17 bases between. The CDR3 totals 12 residues. The CDR3 sequence: CATEELGVTIYF. For the CDR3, the DNA is TGTGCCACCGAAGAACTTGGAGTTACCATATATTTT.

The chain joins TRBV27 to TRBJ1-6; TRBD1 is a possible D gene (6 bases). CDR3 length: 15 residues. V lost 5 bases and J lost 7, with 15 bases in between. Germline V CDR1 and CDR2: MNHEY, SMNVEV (reference sequence). The CDR3 nucleotides read TGTGCCAGCAGTGCCCCGGGGGGCAGGAATTCACCCCTCCACTTT. Its translation: CASSAPGGRNSPLHF.

The V call is TRBV28, the J call TRBJ2-5, with D maybe TRBD2 (6 bases). Trimming took 7 bases from V and 6 from J, leaving 15 bases between them. In germline, CDR1 is MDHEN, CDR2 SYDVKM. This CDR3 has 13 residues. This CDR3 reads CASISGLRKTQYF. The CDR3 bases are TGTGCCAGCATAAGCGGGCTGAGGAAGACCCAGTACTTC.

The rearrangement joins TRBV5-6 to TRBJ1-1; D uncertain. The germline gives CDR1 SGHDT, CDR2 YYEEEE. This CDR3 region has 12 residues. Trimming stripped 2 bases from V and 6 bases from J, with 8 bases between. The CDR3: CASSLIPAEAFF. The CDR3 DNA reads TGTGCCAGCAGCTTAATCCCCGCTGAAGCTTTCTTT.

The V call is TRBV29-1, the J call TRBJ2-1; unclear D gene. Germline CDR1 is SQVTM and CDR2 is ANQGSEA. This CDR3 is built from 12 residues. Trimming cost V 7 bases and J 0 bases, with 7 bases left between them. DNA of the CDR3: TGCAGCGGTGCGGACTCCTACAATGAGCAGTTCTTC. Its translation is CSGADSYNEQFF.

The J gene is TRBJ2-2, the V gene TRBV7-8; no clear D. The germline CDR1 and CDR2 sequences are SGHVS and FQNEAQ. Deletions cut 5 bases from V and 6 bases from J, with 13 bases between. The CDR3 covers 14 residues. CDR3 DNA: TGTGCCAGCAGCCTCGTGGGCAACTCCGGGGAGCTGTTTTTT. Protein product: CASSLVGNSGELFF.

The chain couples TRBV27 to TRBJ2-1, with 7 bases fitting TRBD2. Germline-derived CDR1 and CDR2 are MNHEY and SMNVEV (reference sequence). Germline trimming cut 0 bases from V and 7 bases from J; bases unmatched to any gene: 18. The CDR3 has 19 residues. CDR3 nucleotides: TGTGCCAGCAGTTTATCGAGCGGGGACCCTCGGATGCATAGAAATGAGCAGTTCTTC. Its protein product is CASSLSSGDPRMHRNEQFF.

This sequence joins TRBV24-1 and TRBJ1-5; a possible D gene is TRBD1 (6 bases). Per germline, CDR1 KGHDR and CDR2 SFDVKD. V shed 2 bases and J shed 4 bases, with 11 bases lying between them. CDR3 size: 15 residues. The CDR3 loop reads CATSDSGTSNQPQHF. In DNA form, the CDR3 reads TGTGCCACCAGTGATTCCGGGACAAGTAATCAGCCCCAGCATTTT.

The chain recombines TRBV10-2 with TRBJ1-1; D remains ambiguous. The V gene's germline CDR1 is WSHSY and CDR2 SAAADI. Trimming pared 2 bases from V and 1 base from J, leaving 8 bases between. The CDR3 consists of 14 residues. The chain's CDR3 is CASSEKGANTEAFF. The CDR3 nucleotides are TGCGCCAGCAGTGAGAAGGGAGCGAACACTGAAGCTTTCTTT.

This clone was recorded once. The chain is built from TRBV4-1 and TRBJ1-2, with D possibly being TRBD1 (5 bases). The CDR3 spans 15 residues. Germline CDR1 reads MGHRA; CDR2 reads YSYEKL. V was trimmed by 3 bases and J by 4 bases, leaving 15 bases between them. This CDR3 is CASSHLMDKLYGYTF. In DNA form, the CDR3 reads TGCGCCAGCAGCCACCTAATGGACAAGCTCTATGGCTACACCTTC.

The rearrangement uses TRBV7-9 and TRBJ2-3, with D perhaps TRBD2 (6 bases). The CDR3 has 14 residues. Germline V gene sequence: CDR1 SEHNR, CDR2 FQNEAQ (reference sequence). V dropped 6 bases and J dropped 3 bases, with 13 bases sitting between them. This chain's CDR3 is CASRPRTTTDTQYF. The DNA for the CDR3 is TGTGCCAGCAGACCCCGGACTACAACAGATACGCAGTATTTT.

The rearrangement links TRBV5-1 to TRBJ1-2, with TRBD1 identical over 7 bases. The CDR3 spans 13 residues. V gave up 3 bases and J gave up 6 bases; unmatched junction bases: 5. Germline-derived CDR1 and CDR2 are SGHRS and YFSETQ. The CDR3 is CASSWAGTDGYTF. CDR3 in DNA: TGCGCCAGCAGCTGGGCCGGGACAGATGGCTACACCTTC.

The chain carries TRBV19 and TRBJ1-1; D unresolved. This CDR3 has 15 residues. V lost 3 bases, J lost 4 bases, and 15 bases lay in between. Germline CDR1 reads LNHDA; CDR2 reads SQIVND (reference sequence). CDR3 DNA sequence: TGTGCCAGTAGTATTTACGAGGGAATAATCACTGAAGCTTTCTTT. Translated: CASSIYEGIITEAFF. The entire variable domain, with the rest obtained from reference TRBV19 and TRBJ1-1, is as follows: DGGITQSPKYLFRKEGQNVTLSCEQNLNHDAMYWYRQDPGQGLRLIYYSQIVNDFQKGDIAEGYSVSREKKESFPLTVTSAQKNPTAFYLCASSIYEGIITEAFFGQGTRLTVV.

J is TRBJ2-1 and V is TRBV28; 8 bases map to TRBD1. The CDR3 contains 16 residues. The V gene's germline CDR1 is MDHEN and CDR2 SYDVKM. After removal of 6 bases from V and 4 bases from J, the junction contained 11 bases not matched to a gene. The CDR3: CASSGLRDRRYNEQFF. For the CDR3, the DNA is TGTGCCAGCAGCGGATTGCGGGACAGGAGGTACAATGAGCAGTTCTTC.

This chain uses TRBV28 with TRBJ1-4; weak D call: TRBD1 (5 bases). Germline-derived CDR1 and CDR2 are MDHEN and SYDVKM. This CDR3 spans 13 amino acids. With 10 bases removed from V and 7 bases from J, the gap between germline ends came to 16 bases. In nucleotides, the CDR3 is TGTGCCACTGCGCGTGGGGACTCTGAAAAACTGTTTTTT. Translating gives CATARGDSEKLFF.